This T cell receptor beta chain was recovered during a study of CD8+CD57+ T cells in acquired aplastic anemia. On this clonotype: Its specificity is not known.

Between the trimmed V and J ends, which lost 3 bases and 5 bases, there was a span of 23 bases. CDR3 length equals 18 residues. Germline V gives CDR1 ENHRY, CDR2 SYGVKD. All patients picked for sequencing had shown, by flow cytometry, an expansion of CD8+CD57+ cells. Both TCR beta VDJ combination and CDR3 sequence profiling were carried out. Genomic DNA was the template for this profiling. TCRdb reanalysed the reads using MiXCR and keeps one entry per CDR3 protein. The sample includes approximately 300,000 distinct CDR3 sequences, roughly 61% of them seen just once. Study conclusions and caveats: There were roughly 28 CD8+ CDR3 sequences that occurred in both patients and controls.

Sequencing was performed on sorted CD4+, CD8+, or CD8+CD57+ T cells (not recorded which) from PBMCs. The sequence was obtained from a human donor with aplastic anemia. The chain has TRBV10-3 and TRBJ2-1; D uncertain. CDR3 region: CAISDPSLSDGSNNEQFF. The CDR3 region has the DNA TGTGCCATCAGTGACCCTAGTCTGAGCGATGGTAGTAACAATGAGCAGTTCTTC.